Listed below are T cell receptor beta chains from one sample, sequenced in a study of T-cell memory formation after mild COVID-19. TCRdb re-analysed the 5' RACE reads in MiXCR, keeping a single row per CDR3 protein. This table has some 110,000 distinct CDR3 sequences, about a sixth appearing once. The sequencing input was PBMCs or a T cell subset sorted from them (not recorded which). The receptors stem from an adult woman who had mild COVID-19 (a few samples of this study predate the infection). Cell type and time point are not known. Each CDR3 is given without its conserved first and last residue. The order of the fields is V gene, CDR3 protein.

TRBV5-6 | ASSSPGQAVYEQY
TRBV21-1 | ASSLDTNEKLF
TRBV27 | ASSLSGQGSDEQY
TRBV7-2 | ASSPRPSGSSTDTQY
TRBV27 | ASGLAGGPEQF
TRBV4-2 | ASSQRVSGSMETQY
TRBV7-9 | ASSSSFTRNTEAF
TRBV4-1 | ASSQADGRGFSGNTIY
TRBV6-1 | ASSDGAGTQETQY
TRBV29-1 | SVEEGPGTEAF
TRBV20-1 | SAQRDQPQH
TRBV27 | ASSSGLEYNEQF
TRBV6-5 | ASSYEENGSYGYT
TRBV12-3/TRBV12-4 | ASSLGSDTQY
TRBV15 | ATSRRTRDEQY
TRBV7-9 | ASSLLVNEQF
TRBV12-3/TRBV12-4 | ASSWTGTQETQY
TRBV29-1 | SVEDRGGYEQY
TRBV28 | ASEERGGVGGYT
TRBV9 | ASSVVPGSYEQY
TRBV27 | ASSLGSYYGYT
TRBV4-1 | ASSQGTAEAF
TRBV4-3 | ASSQDQGGPGNEQF
TRBV13 | ASSLGLKGGDTQY
TRBV6-6 | ASSYSRELARSEQY
TRBV5-1 | ASSNSGGPGADTQY
TRBV9 | ASSVSGTGRYGYT
TRBV12-3/TRBV12-4 | ASSSRPEGTQY